This TCR beta chain emerged from a study of T cells after yellow fever vaccination (dated by TCRdb to the late 2010s). For the wider study: The SMART-Seq v4 Ultra Low Input RNA kit was used to prepare libraries from fractions with low cell numbers. To follow T-cell clones before and after primary and booster YFV17D yellow fever vaccination, bulk TCR alpha and beta repertoires were sequenced over time. Two healthy male donors, one aged 18 to 30 and one aged 30 to 40 years, were included in the cohort. Blood samples were taken at several timepoints before and after primary and secondary immunization, and bulk PBMC replicates and cell subsets were isolated. Overall study results and their limits: A small fraction of clonotypes showed up in both the CD4 and CD8 compartments, probably as a result of convergent recombination. FACS-sorted repertoires could contain abundant contaminating clonotypes from the bulk population, so computational filtering was required. The secondary T-cell response was weaker than the primary response but faster, peaking on day 5 instead of day 15. After the booster, most clones that had expanded after primary vaccination were detected again (around 97% of CD4 and more than 80% of CD8), suggesting broad maintenance of memory. The study included only a couple of donors, which limits how far the findings can be generalized.

CDR1 and CDR2, per the germline V gene, are MDHEN and SYDVKM. The CDR3 has 15 amino acids, counting the end cysteine and phenylalanine. Here the CDR3 DNA is all that survives: 45 bases in frame from base 1. V is pared back by 5 bases and J by 1 base, with 14 bases lying between the germline termini. Comment on this clonotype: This receptor's antigen is unknown. The record has no base qualities; no much larger clone is one base away.

The sequencer listed for this sample is Illumina NovaSeq 6000. TCR cDNA was made using 5'RACE template switching, a step that added a universal primer site and unique molecular identifiers. Priming for cDNA synthesis came from both the TCR alpha and TCR beta constant segments. Library amplification used two PCR steps, and the second PCR step added sample barcodes and sequencing adapters. Libraries were sequenced on Illumina HiSeq 2500 (2x100 bp) or NovaSeq (2x150 bp). The paper's processing steps were these. Demultiplexing of reads and collapsing into UMI consensus sequences were performed with MIGEC, and V(D)J alignment was carried out with MiXCR. Clonotypes responding to the vaccine were identified with edgeR on replicate PBMC samples, with the criteria of FDR below 0.01 and a log2 fold change above 5 up to day 15. Each bulk clonotype received a CD4 or CD8 identity based on whether the sequenced CD4 or CD8 repertoire contained that clonotype at higher abundance. TCRdb passed the public sequencing reads through fastp at Q25 and MiXCR, retaining productive beta sequences. Every entry covers one CDR3 protein and lists the most common genes and DNA from its rows. V and J calls and clone size were set by TCRdb, not the authors. The table for this sample lists approximately 450,000 distinct CDR3 sequences; about 19% of them were counted only once. 18% of the sample lies in the top ten.

Explained via the paper, the treatment or condition label denotes: live attenuated yellow fever vaccine strain. At every blood-draw timepoint, two biological replicates of bulk PBMCs were collected. A standard Ficoll-Paque protocol was used to isolate PBMCs from peripheral blood. TriZol was used to extract RNA from bulk PBMCs, from CD4 and CD8 fractions, and from dextramer-positive and dextramer-negative fractions. The TCR sequence derives from a man aged 18 to 35 who received the YFV17D yellow fever vaccine. The input for sequencing was PBMCs, taken before the yellow fever booster vaccination. The chain is encoded by TRBV28 joined to TRBJ1-2; no D segment can be confidently identified. The encoded CDR3 is CASSNPFDGNYGYTF. In nucleotide form, the sequence is TGTGCCAGCAGTAACCCCTTCGACGGTAACTATGGCTACACCTTC.